Each of the 32 T cell receptor beta chains below was sequenced from the same sample in a study of molecular identifiers for immune sequencing clone quantification. In TCRdb, the PCR reads were re-called with MiXCR into one record per CDR3 protein. In the table there are some 580,000 distinct CDR3 sequences, approximately 24% of which are singletons. The sequencing sample was made of naive CD8+ T cells from blood, with Jurkat cell RNA spiked in. Documented subset: FACS-sorted CD8+CD4-CCR7+CD45RA+ naive T cells. All receptors derive from a human donor in good health. Some libraries in this study had Jurkat cell RNA spiked in.

This clonotype was recorded a few times. The rearrangement uses TRBV4-3 and TRBJ2-1; no definite D call. The V end was cut by 0 bases, the J end by 3 bases, with 9 bases between. Germline assignment: CDR1 LGHNA and CDR2 YSLEER. The CDR3 is made up of 15 amino acids. CDR3 loop: CASSQDSDVYNEQFF. CDR3 nucleotide sequence: TGCGCCAGCAGCCAAGATTCCGACGTCTACAATGAGCAGTTCTTC.

In this sample, this clonotype turned up a few times. The gene calls are TRBV19 and TRBJ2-7; 9 nucleotides match TRBD1. V gave up 5 bases and J gave up 7 bases; unmatched junction bases: 12. The V gene's germline CDR1 is LNHDA and CDR2 SQIVND (reference sequence). This CDR3 has 15 amino acids. CDR3: CASSPGTGMVMEQYF. The DNA for the CDR3 is TGTGCCAGTAGTCCGGGGACAGGGATGGTGATGGAGCAGTACTTC.

Concerning this clonotype itself: A much larger clonotype is one base distant, so this may be a read error. The conserved closing phenylalanine or tryptophan is absent in this CDR3, likely reflecting a read error. V is TRBV6-1 and J is TRBJ1-1; D remains ambiguous. V lost 5 bases to trimming and J lost 0 bases, with 10 bases between them. In germline, CDR1 is MNHNS, CDR2 SASEGT. CDR3 length: 14 residues. CDR3 coding DNA: TGTGCCAGCAGTCCCCAAGAGGTGAACACTGAAGCTTTCCTT. Its translation: CASSPQEVNTEAFL.

This chain joins TRBV2 and TRBJ2-5; no clear D. V was pared by 3 bases and J by 1 base, with 9 bases between. Germline CDR1 is SNHLY and CDR2 is FYNNEI. The CDR3 loop spans 14 amino acids. The CDR3 DNA sequence: TGTGCCAGCAGTGATATATCGTCCCAAGAGACCCAGTACTTC. Its protein product is CASSDISSQETQYF.

With respect to this clonotype: With a much larger clone just one base away, this may be a read error. A read error is likely, as this CDR3 ends without the conserved phenylalanine or tryptophan. The chain joins TRBV12-3 or TRBV12-4 to TRBJ2-3; 10 bases are a match to TRBD2. The V gene end was trimmed by 6 bases and the J gene end by 4 bases; junction bases not matched to a gene: 13. The length of the CDR3 is 17 residues. CDR3 DNA sequence: TGTGCCAGCAGCCCCACTATAGCGGGAGGCGGTGCAGATACGCAGTATTCT. This codes for CASSPTIAGGGADTQYS.

With respect to this clonotype: No conserved phenylalanine or tryptophan is present at the end of the CDR3, so a read error is the likely explanation. The chain recombines TRBV28 with TRBJ2-4, with D possibly TRBD2 on 6 matching bases. Germline-derived CDR1 and CDR2 are MDHEN and SYDVKM. The CDR3 sequence is 15 residues long. Deletions cut 4 bases from V and 5 bases from J, with 15 bases between. CDR3 DNA: TGTGCCAGCAGTTATAGGGGTCGGGAGCAAAACATTCAGTACCTC. It specifies CASSYRGREQNIQYL.

This clonotype was seen at least ten times. The chain has TRBV6-5 and TRBJ1-4; 10 bases are a match to TRBD1. V lost 6 bases, J lost 2 bases, and 12 bases stayed unmatched. This CDR3 has 18 residues. CDR1 MNHEY and CDR2 SVGAGI come from the germline V gene. The CDR3 DNA sequence: TGTGCCAGCAGCCACTACCCGGGACAGGGGATGACTAATGAAAAACTGTTTTTT. It is translated as CASSHYPGQGMTNEKLFF.

With regard to this clonotype: It may be a read error: a sequence one base away is much more abundant. CDR3 sequence (DNA): TGCAGCGTTGAGGGACTAGCAGGTGAGCAGATCTTC. This sequence encodes CSVEGLAGEQIF. The chain is built from TRBV29-1 and TRBJ2-5, with 9 bases aligning to TRBD2. The length of the CDR3 is 12 residues. Germline-derived CDR1 and CDR2 are SQVTM and ANQGSEA.

The V gene is TRBV7-9, the J gene TRBJ1-6; 8 bases are a match to TRBD1. The V segment lost 5 bases and the J segment 16 bases; nucleotides outside the gene matches: 7. Germline lookup yields CDR1 SEHNR and CDR2 FQNEAQ (reference sequence). The CDR3 length is 12 residues. In nucleotides, the CDR3 is TGTGCCAGCAGCGACCACCGGGACAGGCTCCACTTT. This sequence encodes CASSDHRDRLHF.

At least ten counts were recorded for this clonotype. This chain links TRBV7-6 with TRBJ2-2; TRBD1 matches at 9 bases. Germline V lookup: CDR1 SGHVS, CDR2 FNYEAQ. The junction had 22 bases not matched to a gene; V was cut back by 5 bases and J by 6 bases. This CDR3 region has 20 residues. The chain's CDR3 is CASSDPIQPGQGGLAGELFF. The CDR3 DNA sequence: TGTGCCAGCAGCGACCCAATTCAGCCGGGACAGGGCGGGTTGGCCGGGGAGCTGTTTTTT.

In regard to this clonotype: A read error may account for a junction end that differs from germline. The gene calls are TRBV27 and TRBJ2-7; D possibly corresponds to TRBD1 (5 bases). CDR1 and CDR2 from the germline V gene are MNHEY and SMNVEV (reference sequence). This CDR3 spans 11 amino acids. This CDR3 is CAGSLGVAQYF. CDR3 bases: TGTGCCGGCAGTTTAGGGGTCGCGCAGTACTTC.

Many counts were recorded for this clonotype. The chain links TRBV5-6 to TRBJ1-1; TRBD1 might be the D (6 bases). V was shortened by 3 bases and J by 8 bases, with 11 bases between the two germline ends. The germline V gene has CDR1 SGHDT and CDR2 YYEEEE. CDR3 length: 12 amino acids. CDR3 residues: CASSYDRYEAFF. As DNA, the CDR3 is TGTGCCAGCAGCTACGACAGGTACGAAGCTTTCTTT.

This chain joins TRBV4-3 and TRBJ2-7; D is perhaps TRBD2 (6 bases). CDR1 is LGHNA and CDR2 is YSLEER in the germline V gene. V lost 3 bases and J lost 3, with 12 bases in between. The CDR3 covers 14 residues. CDR3 sequence: CASSHSGPGYEQYF. CDR3 coding DNA: TGCGCCAGCAGCCATAGCGGACCAGGCTACGAGCAGTACTTC.

In the case of this clonotype: The conserved final phenylalanine or tryptophan is absent from the CDR3, which likely points to a read error. The rearrangement joins TRBV28 to TRBJ2-3; the match to TRBD2 covers 10 bases. Germline CDR1 MDHEN, CDR2 SYDVKM. V dropped 8 bases and J dropped 2; count of bases not matched to a gene: 13. CDR3 size: 17 residues. The CDR3 DNA sequence: TGTGCCAGCTTCTCGCTAGCGGGAGCCCCAACCACAGATACGCAGTATCTT. Protein: CASFSLAGAPTTDTQYL.

V is TRBV4-3 and J is TRBJ1-3; 8 nucleotides match TRBD1. CDR3 length equals 18 residues. V dropped 0 bases and J dropped 4; count of bases not matched to a gene: 11. Per germline, CDR1 LGHNA and CDR2 YSLEER. CDR3 bases: TGCGCCAGCAGCCAAGATCCGGGACAGGTTATGAAAGGAAACACCATATATTTT. Translated: CASSQDPGQVMKGNTIYF.

This clonotype was picked up many times. J is TRBJ2-1 and V is TRBV7-2; TRBD1 matches at 8 bases. V gave up 5 bases and J gave up 3 bases; unmatched junction bases: 15. The CDR3 totals 18 residues. Germline V lookup: CDR1 SGHTA, CDR2 FQGNSA. This chain's CDR3 is CASSPWDRRKYSYNEQFF. The CDR3 nucleotides read TGTGCCAGCAGCCCATGGGACAGGCGAAAGTATAGCTACAATGAGCAGTTCTTC.

Comments on this clonotype: At one end the junction does not follow the germline gene, possibly because of a read error. The gene calls are TRBV4-3 and TRBJ2-7; 7 bases are a match to TRBD2. The CDR3 has 15 residues. CDR1 LGHNA and CDR2 YSLEER come from the germline V gene. CDR3: CATSQDWRGNYEQYF. Written as DNA, the CDR3 is TGCGCCACCAGCCAAGATTGGCGGGGGAACTACGAGCAGTACTTC.

This clonotype was recorded at least ten times. V is TRBV28 and J is TRBJ1-5; weak D call: TRBD1 (5 bases). V lost 7 bases and J 0 bases, leaving 13 bases between the germline ends. The CDR3 is 15 amino acids. The germline V gene has CDR1 MDHEN and CDR2 SYDVKM. The CDR3: CASTPGTHSNQPQHF. The CDR3, as DNA: TGTGCCAGCACCCCAGGGACTCATAGCAATCAGCCCCAGCATTTT. The full variable domain, completed using reference TRBV28 and TRBJ1-5, is DVKVTQSSRYLVKRTGEKVFLECVQDMDHENMFWYRQDPGLGLRLIYFSYDVKMKEKGDIPEGYSVSREKKERFSLILESASTNQTSMYLCASTPGTHSNQPQHFGDGTRLSIL.

This sequence joins TRBV30 and TRBJ1-1, with D possibly being TRBD1 (5 bases). The CDR3 runs to 13 residues. Germline assignment: CDR1 GTSNPN and CDR2 SVGIG (reference sequence). V lost 2 bases to trimming and J lost 0 bases, with 7 bases between them. This CDR3 reads CAWSPGMNTEAFF. The CDR3 DNA follows: TGTGCCTGGAGTCCAGGGATGAACACTGAAGCTTTCTTT. Based on the CDR3 plus reference TRBV30 and TRBJ1-1, the full variable domain is SQTIHQWPATLVQPVGSPLSLECTVEGTSNPNLYWYRQAAGRGLQLLFYSVGIGQISSEVPQNLSASRPQDRQFILSSKKLLLSDSGFYLCAWSPGMNTEAFFGQGTRLTVV.

This clonotype has just a few counts. The CDR3 nucleotides are TGCGCCAGCAGCCCAGGACGGGGATCCTCACCCCTCCACTTT. Its translation is CASSPGRGSSPLHF. This chain joins TRBV4-1 and TRBJ1-6, with unresolved D. The V and J ends lost 4 bases and 10 bases respectively, with 14 bases between them. From germline, CDR1 is MGHRA and CDR2 YSYEKL. The CDR3 totals 14 residues.

This clonotype was found many times. The chain employs TRBV29-1 and TRBJ1-3; D unresolved. The germline V gene encodes CDR1 SQVTM and CDR2 ANQGSEA. The CDR3 contains 13 residues. With 6 bases removed from V and 0 bases from J, the gap between germline ends came to 9 bases. The CDR3 sequence is CSVRDTSGNTIYF. The DNA for the CDR3 is TGCAGCGTCCGAGACACCTCTGGAAACACCATATATTTT.

The gene calls are TRBV7-8 and TRBJ1-1; a possible D gene is TRBD1 (5 bases). Trimming cost V 8 bases and J 4 bases, with 17 bases left between them. The CDR3 is 14 residues long. Germline V gives CDR1 SGHVS, CDR2 FQNEAQ. CDR3 loop: CASGGRRGGTEAFF. Here the CDR3 DNA reads TGTGCCAGCGGCGGGCGAAGGGGAGGCACTGAAGCTTTCTTT.

About this clonotype itself: This may stem from a read error, because a much larger clone lies one nucleotide away. V and J are TRBV29-1 and TRBJ1-1; D unresolved. Trimming removed 2 bases at V and 1 base at J, with 8 bases between. The CDR3 is made up of 13 amino acids. CDR1 is SQVTM and CDR2 is ANQGSEA in the germline V gene. The CDR3 here is CSVECRQNTEAFF. CDR3 coding DNA: TGCAGCGTTGAATGCAGGCAGAACACTGAAGCTTTCTTT. Full variable domain (rest looked up from reference TRBV29-1 and TRBJ1-1): SAVISQKPSRDICQRGTSLTIQCQVDSQVTMMFWYRQQPGQSLTLIATANQGSEATYESGFVIDKFPISRPNLTFSTLTVSNMSPEDSSIYLCSVECRQNTEAFFGQGTRLTVV.

This clonotype appeared many times. J is TRBJ2-5 and V is TRBV11-2, with D possibly being TRBD1 (6 bases). The germline V gene encodes CDR1 SGHAT and CDR2 FQNNGV. There are 15 residues in the CDR3. Between the trimmed V and J ends, which lost 5 bases and 4 bases, there was a span of 17 bases. The CDR3 sequence: CASSTSTGWAETQYF. For the CDR3, the DNA is TGTGCCAGCAGCACTTCGACAGGTTGGGCAGAGACCCAGTACTTC.

This clonotype was seen ten or more times. The chain joins TRBV9 to TRBJ2-2; D not certain. The CDR3 covers 12 residues. V shed 0 bases and J shed 5 bases, with 2 bases lying between them. Germline values: CDR1 SGDLS, CDR2 YYNGEE. CDR3 in DNA: TGTGCCAGCAGCGTAGAAACCGGGGAGCTGTTTTTT. Protein sequence: CASSVETGELFF.

This clonotype was found many times. V is TRBV15 and J is TRBJ1-4, with no clear D. The CDR3 loop spans 12 amino acids. The ends were cut back, 1 base at V and 12 bases at J, with 9 bases in the middle. CDR1 and CDR2 (germline): LNHNV, YYDKDF (reference sequence). The CDR3 here is CATSRVDRELFF. CDR3 DNA: TGTGCCACCAGCAGAGTTGACCGGGAACTGTTTTTT.

This clonotype was recorded only once. A much larger clone sits a single nucleotide away, making a read error possible. This chain uses TRBV5-6 with TRBJ2-3, with 9 bases matching TRBD2. This CDR3 is built from 17 residues. The V gene's germline CDR1 is SGHDT and CDR2 YYEEEE. The V gene end was trimmed by 3 bases and the J gene end by 5 bases; junction bases not matched to a gene: 13. In nucleotides, the CDR3 is TGTGCCAGCAGCTCTATTGCTAGCGGGACGTTCGGAGATACGCAGTATTTT. The encoded protein is CASSSIASGTFGDTQYF.

This clonotype was counted many times. This sequence joins TRBV12-3 or TRBV12-4 and TRBJ1-1; D not certain. V dropped 3 bases and J dropped 6 bases, with 8 bases sitting between them. The CDR3 consists of 12 residues. Here the CDR3 DNA reads TGTGCCAGCAGTTTGGGGTACGCTGAAGCTTTCTTT. This encodes CASSLGYAEAFF.

A note on this clonotype: A much bigger clone sits one base away, suggesting this may be a read error. The rearrangement joins TRBV9 to TRBJ2-7; 8 bases agree with TRBD2. This CDR3 contains 14 residues. CDR1 and CDR2 (germline): SGDLS, YYNGEE. J lost 2 bases, V lost 0 bases, and 1 base had no gene match. The CDR3 nucleotides are TGTGCCAGCAGCGTAGGGCGGGGGGCCTACGAGCAGTACTTC. This gives the protein CASSVGRGAYEQYF.

There are many counts of this clonotype. The chain links TRBV20-1 to TRBJ1-5, with D unclear. The germline gives CDR1 DFQATT, CDR2 SNEGSKA (reference sequence). The V and J ends lost 1 base and 5 bases respectively, with 15 bases between them. This CDR3 has 15 amino acids. CDR3 loop: CSARGRDGKDQPQHF. In DNA, the CDR3 is TGCAGTGCTAGAGGCCGTGATGGGAAGGATCAGCCCCAGCATTTT.

The chain carries TRBV7-2 and TRBJ1-1, with 9 nucleotides matching TRBD1. The CDR3 loop spans 15 amino acids. Germline CDR1 SGHTA, CDR2 FQGNSA. V was clipped by 5 bases and J by 6 bases; unmatched bases: 10. DNA of the CDR3: TGTGCCAGCAGCGTAATTACAGGGGGCAGCGCTGAAGCTTTCTTT. Translation: CASSVITGGSAEAFF.

The V and J genes are TRBV6-1 and TRBJ2-7; 11 bases align to TRBD1. J gave up 4 bases and V 8 bases, and 13 bases lay outside the gene matches. This CDR3 spans 16 amino acids. Germline V gene data show CDR1 as MNHNS and CDR2 as SASEGT. In DNA form, the CDR3 reads TGTGCCAGCGGTGTACGGGACAGGGGGGACGAGTACGAGCAGTACTTC. This sequence encodes CASGVRDRGDEYEQYF.